The T cell receptor (beta chain) described here comes from a study of cytomegalovirus exposure and HLA in healthy donors. Study conclusions and caveats: Overall, around 160 TCR beta chains were annotated as cytomegalovirus-associated.

Notes on this clone: The target antigen is unknown.

The CDR3 extends over 15 amino acids. V was cut by 1 base and J by 4 bases, with 10 bases left in between. The germline CDR1 and CDR2 sequences are SGHVS and FQNEAQ. The PCR had 60 Vbeta and 13 Jbeta primers. Assay used: immunoSEQ multiplex PCR; TCRdb lists only in-frame clones, some missing. The sample includes roughly 190,000 clones, 82% seen only once; the top ten take roughly 1.5%. The source material was PBMCs. The receptor's source is a woman between 18 and 30 years old in good health and CMV-seronegative. The chain links TRBV7-8 to TRBJ2-2, with D perhaps matching TRBD2 (7 bases). The CDR3 sequence is CASSLVGGATGELFF. The CDR3 DNA is TGTGCCAGCAGCTTAGTTGGGGGGGCCACCGGGGAGCTGTTTTTT.